This T cell receptor (beta chain) was sequenced for a study of Graves' ophthalmopathy and Graves' hyperthyroidism. The CDR3 is 17 residues long. From germline, CDR1 is MNHNY and CDR2 SVGAGI (reference sequence). Germline trimming cut 5 bases from V and 5 bases from J; bases unmatched to any gene: 11. On this clonotype: The antigen remains undetermined.

Study-level findings and limits: In blood, most expanded thyroid clonotypes above 0.001 frequency were also detected.

For repertoire sequencing, the TCR beta CDR3 regions were amplified from RNA transcripts. In the first round, RT-PCR was carried out with HTBI primers, and a multiplex PCR formed the second round. TCRdb processed the multiplex PCR reads anew with MiXCR; each CDR3 protein has one entry. Of around 660,000 distinct CDR3 sequences in the sample, 35% to 45% were seen once. The sequencing input was peripheral blood. The sequence came from an adult man with Graves' ophthalmopathy. J is TRBJ1-5 and V is TRBV6-6, with 11 positions matching TRBD1. The CDR3 here is CASSEGSGTGGYQPQHF. The CDR3 region has the DNA TGTGCCAGCAGTGAAGGTTCGGGGACAGGGGGTTATCAGCCCCAGCATTTT.